This T cell receptor (beta chain) is drawn from a study of metastatic and nonmetastatic thyroid tumors (dated by TCRdb to 2018 to 2021). Background for the entire study: Repertoires were compared across peripheral blood and tumor or nodule tissue samples from malignant and benign thyroid patients. What the work shows at the level of the full study, not this receptor alone: TCR beta diversity was reported as significantly higher in malignant tumors than in benign nodules, in both blood and tumor samples.

No patient had received any treatment before thyroid surgery. Patient clinical samples collected from 2012 to 2018 were retrospectively analysed using T-cell receptor beta sequencing. The germline V gene (reference sequence) gives CDR1 as LNHNV and CDR2 as YYDKDF. From its cysteine to its phenylalanine, the CDR3 spans 12 amino acids. The entry retains the CDR3 DNA only, 36 bases that are in frame from base 1. Library method: PCR. For sequencing, an Illumina HiSeq 4000 was employed. The TCR beta-chain CDR3 region of each patient was profiled by high-throughput sequencing. Under the source paper's analysis protocol: A classifier to discriminate distant-metastatic papillary thyroid cancer patients was built from CDR3 differences across clinicopathological groups. To measure repertoire diversity the researchers used the Shannon index, while the Morisita-Horn index served to gauge how similar the tumor and blood repertoires were. TCRdb took the public reads, trimmed them with fastp at Q25, ran MiXCR for clone calling and kept in-frame beta chains. TCRdb assigned the V and J calls; the authors' analysis was not used. In this sample the table shows about 16,000 clones, around 13% of which occur a single time. The ten largest clones add up to about 16% of the sample.

This clone was seen a few times. Its binding antigen is unknown. A junction boundary mismatches the germline segment, possibly from a read error. The sequenced sample consisted of tumor tissue. In this chain, TRBV15 is recombined with TRBJ1-2; there is no confident call for the D gene. The receptor was derived from a female donor with papillary thyroid cancer or a benign thyroid nodule (not recorded which). Some clones in this sample may be carry-over from other donors' samples. The DNA reads TGTGCCGCCAGCAGCGGTCAACAGGGCTACACCTTC. Its amino acids are CAASSGQQGYTF. With all but the CDR3 taken from the reference TRBV15 and TRBJ1-2 genes, the full variable domain is: DAMVIQNPRYQVTQFGKPVTLSCSQTLNHNVMYWYQQKSSQAPKLLFHYYDKDFNNEADTPDNFQSRRPNTSFCFLDIRSPGLGDTAMYLCAASSGQQGYTFGSGTRLTVV.